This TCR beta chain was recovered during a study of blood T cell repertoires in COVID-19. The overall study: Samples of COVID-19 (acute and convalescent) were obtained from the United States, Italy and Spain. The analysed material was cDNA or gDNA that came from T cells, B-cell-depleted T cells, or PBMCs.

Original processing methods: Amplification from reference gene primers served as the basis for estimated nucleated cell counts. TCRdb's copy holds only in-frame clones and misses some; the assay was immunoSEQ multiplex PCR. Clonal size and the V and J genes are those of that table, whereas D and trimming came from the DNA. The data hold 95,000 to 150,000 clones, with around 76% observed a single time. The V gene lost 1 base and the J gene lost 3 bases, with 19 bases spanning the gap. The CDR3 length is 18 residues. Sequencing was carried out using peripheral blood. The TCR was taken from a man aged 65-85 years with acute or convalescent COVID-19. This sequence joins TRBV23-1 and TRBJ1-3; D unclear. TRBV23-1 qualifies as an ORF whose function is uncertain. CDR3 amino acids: CASSQYPRRSRVGNTIYF. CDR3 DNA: TGCGCCAGCAGTCAATACCCTCGCAGATCTCGGGTTGGAAACACCATATATTTT.